Reported below is one T cell receptor (beta chain). Assay used: immunoSEQ multiplex PCR; TCRdb lists only in-frame clones, some missing. This sample has roughly 2.5 million clones; approximately 92% occur once, and the top ten carry 0.11% to 0.15%. This specimen belongs to a study of shared clonotypes between healthy human individuals. The V gene end was trimmed by 4 bases and the J gene end by 6 bases; junction bases not matched to a gene: 10. Germline assignment: CDR1 LGHNA and CDR2 YSLEER. This CDR3 has 17 amino acids. Material for sequencing was naive CD4+ T cells sorted from blood. Subset in this sample: CD45RA+ positively selected. The receptor was derived from a young man in good health. The rearrangement joins TRBV4-3 to TRBJ2-3, with TRBD2 identical over 13 bases. The CDR3, as DNA: TGCGCCAGCAGCCCTCGACTAGCGGGAGGCCCGGGGGATACGCAGTATTTT. This translates into CASSPRLAGGPGDTQYF.